The TCR beta chain under discussion was sequenced for a study of OX40 agonist ivuxolimab in advanced cancers. Patients with a history of autoimmune disease or on systemic immunosuppression were excluded. The germline V gene has CDR1 SGHNT and CDR2 YYREEE (reference sequence). The CDR3 loop spans 14 amino acids. Trimming removed 0 bases at V and 5 bases at J, with 11 bases between. The protocol was immunoSEQ multiplex PCR, while the TCRdb copy is restricted to in-frame clones and leaves out a portion. The table records about 83,000 clones, around nine tenths of them present only once. The material was CD4+ or CD8+ T cells sorted from blood, obtained in a trial of the OX40 agonist ivuxolimab. The origin of this receptor is an adult with an advanced solid tumor such as melanoma, head and neck, liver or kidney cancer. V and J are TRBV5-4 and TRBJ2-5, with D hard to call. The DNA of the CDR3 is TGTGCCAGCAGCTTGGTCGGCTCGAGGGAGACCCAGTACTTC. Protein product: CASSLVGSRETQYF.